Shown below are 13 T cell receptor beta chains from a single sample sequenced in a study of blood T cell repertoires in COVID-19. Assay: immunoSEQ multiplex PCR; the TCRdb copy retains only in-frame clones and omits some. The sample has 200,000 to 250,000 clones, about 88% seen once; the top ten hold 2.5% to 3%. The source material was PBMCs or T cells enriched from blood (not recorded which). The receptors come from a woman in her thirties who had recovered from COVID-19.

The rearrangement uses TRBV29-1 and TRBJ1-2; D is undetermined. The CDR3 consists of 11 residues. V gave up 1 base and J gave up 4 bases, with 4 bases separating them. The germline CDR1 and CDR2 sequences are SQVTM and ANQGSEA. The CDR3 loop is CSVEGSYGYTF. The CDR3 region has the DNA TGCAGCGTTGAAGGGAGCTATGGCTACACCTTC.

This clone was observed a handful of times. V usage is TRBV3-1 (or the pseudogene TRBV3-2) and J usage is TRBJ1-1; a weak D match, TRBD1 (6 bases). The germline V and J ends were trimmed by 5 bases and 1 base, with 14 bases remaining between them. Germline CDR1 is LGHDT and CDR2 is YNNKEL (reference sequence). This CDR3 contains 15 residues. Written as DNA, the CDR3 is TGTGCCAGCAGCAGAGGGCGGACAGAGAACACTGAAGCTTTCTTT. It encodes CASSRGRTENTEAFF.

The chain recombines TRBV5-1 with TRBJ2-7; maybe TRBD2 (5 bases). Per germline, CDR1 SGHRS and CDR2 YFSETQ. With 6 bases removed from V and 4 bases from J, the gap between germline ends came to 17 bases. The CDR3 spans 14 residues. CDR3 nucleotides: TGCGCCAGCAAGCCAACGAGGGCGGATTACGAGCAGTACTTC. Translated, it gives CASKPTRADYEQYF.

The rearrangement links TRBV13 to TRBJ1-2; 8 bases line up with TRBD1. The junction had 11 bases not matched to a gene; V was cut back by 10 bases and J by 1 base. The CDR3 has 15 residues. From germline, CDR1 is PRHDT and CDR2 FYEKMQ (reference sequence). CDR3 nucleotide sequence: TGTGCCACCGTCCCCCGGGGACAGGATAACTATGGCTACACCTTC. Residues: CATVPRGQDNYGYTF. The full variable domain, with the rest looked up from reference TRBV13 and TRBJ1-2, is AAGVIQSPRHLIKEKRETATLKCYPIPRHDTVYWYQQGPGQDPQFLISFYEKMQSDKGSIPDRFSAQQFSDYHSELNMSSLELGDSALYFCATVPRGQDNYGYTFGSGTRLTVV.

The chain is built from TRBV7-2 and TRBJ1-4; a weak D match, TRBD1 (5 bases). The CDR3 totals 15 residues. In germline, CDR1 is SGHTA, CDR2 FQGNSA. Between the trimmed V and J ends, which lost 5 bases and 8 bases, there was a span of 18 bases. The CDR3 sequence: CASSPWGSEAEKLFF. Here the CDR3 DNA reads TGTGCCAGCAGCCCTTGGGGCTCGGAAGCGGAAAAACTGTTTTTT.

The chain couples TRBV7-2 to TRBJ2-6; D gene unclear. The CDR3 length is 15 residues. V dropped 5 bases and J dropped 0 bases, with 8 bases sitting between them. Germline CDR1 SGHTA, CDR2 FQGNSA. The CDR3 nucleotides are TGTGCCAGCAGCCCCGTCCTCTCTGGGGCCAACGTCCTGACTTTC. It encodes CASSPVLSGANVLTF. Full variable domain (outside the CDR3, taken from reference TRBV7-2 and TRBJ2-6): GAGVSQSPSNKVTEKGKDVELRCDPISGHTALYWYRQSLGQGLEFLIYFQGNSAPDKSGLPSDRFSAERTGGSVSTLTIQRTQQEDSAVYLCASSPVLSGANVLTFGAGSRLTVL.

This chain joins TRBV19 and TRBJ1-6, with a possible D match to TRBD1 (6 bases). V was cut by 5 bases and J by 8 bases, with 10 bases left in between. In germline, CDR1 is LNHDA, CDR2 SQIVND (reference sequence). CDR3 length: 13 residues. DNA for the CDR3: TGTGCCAGTAGTCCCGGACAGTATTCACCCCTCCACTTT. Amino acid sequence: CASSPGQYSPLHF. Using reference TRBV19 and TRBJ1-6 for the parts outside the CDR3, the full variable domain is DGGITQSPKYLFRKEGQNVTLSCEQNLNHDAMYWYRQDPGQGLRLIYYSQIVNDFQKGDIAEGYSVSREKKESFPLTVTSAQKNPTAFYLCASSPGQYSPLHFGNGTRLTVT.

The chain joins TRBV19 to TRBJ1-3; tentative D call: TRBD1 (5 bases). Germline V CDR1 and CDR2: LNHDA, SQIVND (reference sequence). V lost 4 bases to trimming and J lost 0 bases, with 10 bases between them. The CDR3 has 15 residues. This chain's CDR3 is CASSTSGLSGNTIYF. CDR3 nucleotide sequence: TGTGCCAGTAGTACCTCGGGACTCTCTGGAAACACCATATATTTT.

This rearrangement joins TRBV4-1 to TRBJ2-6; 8 positions agree with TRBD1. The CDR3 consists of 18 residues. CDR1 MGHRA and CDR2 YSYEKL come from the germline V gene. The V and J ends lost 4 bases and 0 bases, in that order; junction bases with no gene match: 8. The CDR3 DNA follows: TGCGCCAGCAGCCTCCCGACAGGGGCAACCTCTGGGGCCAACGTCCTGACTTTC. This sequence encodes CASSLPTGATSGANVLTF.

The chain joins TRBV4-2 to TRBJ1-3; D gene unclear. The ends were cut back, 0 bases at V and 1 base at J, with 10 bases in the middle. Germline V lookup: CDR1 LGHNA, CDR2 YNFKEQ. This CDR3 spans 16 amino acids. The CDR3: CASSQDREWSGNTIYF. CDR3 sequence (DNA): TGTGCCAGCAGCCAAGATCGAGAGTGGTCTGGAAACACCATATATTTT.

This chain uses TRBV14 with TRBJ2-3; possibly TRBD2 for D (5 bases). Deletions cut 0 bases from V and 8 bases from J, with 18 bases between. This CDR3 comprises 16 residues. Germline V gene lookup returns CDR1 SGHDN and CDR2 FVKESK. CDR3 sequence: CASSQDPGNSPRTQYF. In nucleotides, the CDR3 is TGTGCCAGCAGCCAAGACCCGGGGAATAGTCCCCGTACGCAGTATTTT.

V gene TRBV6-6 combines with J gene TRBJ1-4, with D uncertain. Trimming removed 4 bases from V and 4 bases from J, with 16 bases in between. The CDR3 length is 16 residues. Germline CDR1 and CDR2: MNHNY and SVGAGI (reference sequence). CDR3 nucleotides: TGTGCCAGCAGTTTAACCCCTACAGCACTTAATGAAAAACTGTTTTTT. As protein: CASSLTPTALNEKLFF.

The rearrangement uses TRBV3-1 (or the pseudogene TRBV3-2) and TRBJ2-3; a possible D gene is TRBD2 (6 bases). This CDR3 spans 14 amino acids. Germline V gives CDR1 LGHDT, CDR2 YNNKEL (reference sequence). Deletions cut 3 bases from V and 1 base from J, with 8 bases between. The CDR3 nucleotides read TGTGCCAGCAGCCACTCTAGCGGCACAGATACGCAGTATTTT. Its translation: CASSHSSGTDTQYF.